This T cell receptor (beta chain) is drawn from a study of T cells in Graves' hyperthyroidism and ophthalmopathy. General study results and limits: A 13 V-J model separated ophthalmopathy from stable hyperthyroidism.

Germline V CDR1 and CDR2: MDHEN, SYDVKM. The V end was cut by 4 bases, the J end by 3 bases, with 13 bases between. The CDR3 sequence is 14 residues long. TCR beta CDR3 regions were amplified from RNA. In the first-round RT-PCR of the TCR CDR3, the HTBI primer set was used. TCRdb analysed the multiplex PCR reads with MiXCR anew, one entry per CDR3 protein. Among a few hundred thousand distinct CDR3 sequences listed, 20% to 25% were seen once. On this clonotype itself: Its cognate antigen is unknown.

The sequence was collected from a man aged 50 or older with Graves' hyperthyroidism. This chain uses TRBV28 with TRBJ2-7; D may match TRBD1 or TRBD2 (6 bases each). What was sequenced was blood. CDR3 in amino acids: CASSSTGGIYEQYF. CDR3 coding DNA: TGTGCCAGCAGTTCCACCGGGGGCATCTACGAGCAGTACTTC.